The rows below give T cell receptor beta chains drawn from one sample of a study of blood T cell repertoires in COVID-19. The repertoire was sequenced with immunoSEQ multiplex PCR; TCRdb's copy has only in-frame clones and lacks some. The sample consists of roughly 160,000 clones, about four fifths of them appearing once. The source material was peripheral blood. The origin of the receptors is a woman aged 70-85 years who had recovered from COVID-19. The CDR3 runs from the conserved cysteine through the conserved F or W. D genes are given only for firm matches. Clone sizes are given selectively: once, few, many, or a class where the clone is expanded.

j_gene,len,abundance,d_gene,v_gene,CDR3nt,CDR3aa
TRBJ1-1,14,NA,NA,TRBV5-1,TGCGCCAGCAGATCCGGGACTGGGGGGACTGAAGCTTTCTTT,CASRSGTGGTEAFF
TRBJ2-3,17,NA,TRBD2,TRBV5-8,TGTGCCAGCAGCTTTTTGACTAGCGGGACTAGCACAGATACGCAGTATTTT,CASSFLTSGTSTDTQYF
TRBJ2-1,14,many,NA,TRBV5-4,TGTGCCAGCAGCCGGTCAGGGACCTACAATGAGCAGTTCTTC,CASSRSGTYNEQFF
TRBJ2-1,11,NA,NA,TRBV20-1,TGCAGTGGTGAACAGGGCAATGAGCAGTTCTTC,CSGEQGNEQFF
TRBJ2-2,14,NA,TRBD1,TRBV19,TGTGCCAGTAGGGGGGACAGTACCACCGGGGAGCTGTTTTTT,CASRGDSTTGELFF
TRBJ1-2,12,NA,NA,TRBV9,TGTGCCAGCAGCGCGGACTACTATGGCTACACCTTC,CASSADYYGYTF
TRBJ2-7,13,few,NA,TRBV18,TGTGCCAGCTCACCACCGGGGGGGCTCGAGCAGTACTTC,CASSPPGGLEQYF
TRBJ2-3,15,NA,NA,TRBV30,TGTGCCTGGAGTAATGCAAATACAAGATTTGCTACGCAGTATTTT,CAWSNANTRFATQYF
TRBJ1-1,11,few,NA,TRBV11-3,TGTGCCAGCAGCGGGGGGACTGAAGCTTTCTTT,CASSGGTEAFF
TRBJ2-2,16,NA,TRBD1,TRBV29-1,TGCAGCGTTGGCCTCCACAGGGGCCTGGGCACCGGGGAGCTGTTTTTT,CSVGLHRGLGTGELFF
TRBJ2-1,13,NA,TRBD2,TRBV6-4,TGTGCCACAGCGGGGGGCTCCTACAATGAGCAGTTCTTC,CATAGGSYNEQFF
TRBJ1-1,13,NA,NA,TRBV7-2,TGTGCCAGCAGCTTCAGTATGAACACTGAAGCTTTCTTT,CASSFSMNTEAFF
TRBJ2-3,14,NA,NA,TRBV29-1,TGCAGCGTGGGGACCGGGACTAGCACAGATACGCAGTATTTT,CSVGTGTSTDTQYF
TRBJ2-1,13,NA,NA,TRBV3-1/TRBV3-2,TGTGCCAGCAGCAGCTACAGGGACAATGAGCAGTTCTTC,CASSSYRDNEQFF
TRBJ2-1,14,NA,NA,TRBV28,TGTGCCAGCAGCAGTGGGACAAGTAACAATGAGCAGTTCTTC,CASSSGTSNNEQFF
TRBJ2-7,14,few,NA,TRBV7-6,TGTGCCAGCAGCTTGCAGTACAGGGTCGGTGAGCAGTACTTC,CASSLQYRVGEQYF
TRBJ1-1,15,once,TRBD1,TRBV28,TGTGCCAGCAGTTCTCCGACAGGGGCCCCCTCCGAAGCTTTCTTT,CASSSPTGAPSEAFF
TRBJ2-5,17,NA,TRBD2,TRBV7-2,TGTGCCAGCAGCTTAGTCGCCCCCGGGGGGGGGCAAGAGACCCAGTACTTC,CASSLVAPGGGQETQYF
TRBJ1-1,13,NA,TRBD1,TRBV5-6,TGTGCCAGCAGCACCCGACAGGGCACTGAAGCTTTCTTT,CASSTRQGTEAFF
TRBJ1-5,14,NA,NA,TRBV5-6,TGTGCCAGCAGCTTTAGGGGTAGCAATCAGCCCCAGCATTTT,CASSFRGSNQPQHF
TRBJ1-2,15,NA,TRBD1,TRBV3-1/TRBV3-2,TGTGCCAGCAGCCGAACCCAGGGGGGCAGTTATGGCTACACCTTC,CASSRTQGGSYGYTF
TRBJ2-5,16,NA,TRBD1,TRBV24-1,TGTGCCACCAGTGACCCGACAGGGGGGCTCCAAGAGACCCAGTACTTC,CATSDPTGGLQETQYF
TRBJ2-4,16,NA,TRBD2,TRBV19,TGTGCCAGTAGTCGTCGTGGGAGGGTAGCCAAAAACATTCAGTACTTC,CASSRRGRVAKNIQYF
TRBJ2-1,16,NA,TRBD2,TRBV3-1/TRBV3-2,TGTGCCAGCAGCCCCTCAGCGGGAATTCTCTACAATGAGCAGTTCTTC,CASSPSAGILYNEQFF
TRBJ1-2,15,NA,NA,TRBV18,TGTGCCAGCTCACCGGGGGCGGAAACTAACTATGGCTACACCTTC,CASSPGAETNYGYTF